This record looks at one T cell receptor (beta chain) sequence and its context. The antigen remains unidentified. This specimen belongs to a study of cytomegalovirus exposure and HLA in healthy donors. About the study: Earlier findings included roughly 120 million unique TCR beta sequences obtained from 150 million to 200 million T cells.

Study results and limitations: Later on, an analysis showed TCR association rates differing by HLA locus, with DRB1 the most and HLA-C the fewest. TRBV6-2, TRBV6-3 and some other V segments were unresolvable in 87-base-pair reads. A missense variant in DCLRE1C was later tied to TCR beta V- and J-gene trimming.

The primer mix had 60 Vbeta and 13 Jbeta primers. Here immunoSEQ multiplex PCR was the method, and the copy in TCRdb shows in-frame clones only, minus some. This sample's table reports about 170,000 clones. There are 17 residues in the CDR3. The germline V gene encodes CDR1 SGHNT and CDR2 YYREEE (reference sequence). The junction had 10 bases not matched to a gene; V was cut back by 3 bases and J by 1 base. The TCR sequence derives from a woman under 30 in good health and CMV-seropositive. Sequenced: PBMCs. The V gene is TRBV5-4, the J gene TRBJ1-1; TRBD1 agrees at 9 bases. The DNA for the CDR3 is TGTGCCAGCAGCTCACCATACAGGGGGCTTGGGAACACTGAAGCTTTCTTT. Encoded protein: CASSSPYRGLGNTEAFF.